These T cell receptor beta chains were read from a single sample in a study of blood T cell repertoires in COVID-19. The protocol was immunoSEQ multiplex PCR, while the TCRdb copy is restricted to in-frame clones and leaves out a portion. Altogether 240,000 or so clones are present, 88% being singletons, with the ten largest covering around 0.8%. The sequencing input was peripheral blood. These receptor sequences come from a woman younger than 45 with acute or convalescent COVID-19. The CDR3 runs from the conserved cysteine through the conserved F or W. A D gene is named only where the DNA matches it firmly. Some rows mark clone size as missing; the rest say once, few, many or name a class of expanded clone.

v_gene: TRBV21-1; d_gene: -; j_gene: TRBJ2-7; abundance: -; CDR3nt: TGTGCCAGCAGCAAAGCAGGGACAGGGCGTCACTACGAGCAGTACTTC; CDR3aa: CASSKAGTGRHYEQYF
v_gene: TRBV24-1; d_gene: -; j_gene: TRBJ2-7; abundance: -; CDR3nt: TGTGCCACCAGTGACAGCGGTGACGAGCAGTACTTC; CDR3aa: CATSDSGDEQYF
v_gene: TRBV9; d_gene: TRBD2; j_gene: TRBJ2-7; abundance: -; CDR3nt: TGTGCCAGCAGCGTACTCGCGGGAGGGATCGAGCAGTACTTC; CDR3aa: CASSVLAGGIEQYF
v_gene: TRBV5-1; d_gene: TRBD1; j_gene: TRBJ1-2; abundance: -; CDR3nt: TGCGCCAGCAGCTCTCGGACAGGGGGCATCGGCTACACCTTC; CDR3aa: CASSSRTGGIGYTF
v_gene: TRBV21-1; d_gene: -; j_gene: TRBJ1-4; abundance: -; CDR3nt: TGTGCCAGCAGCAAAGCGATGGTACAGGGAAATGAAAAACTGTTTTTT; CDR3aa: CASSKAMVQGNEKLFF
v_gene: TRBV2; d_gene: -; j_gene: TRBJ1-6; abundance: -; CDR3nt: TGTGCCAGCAGGAGTGGGACAACTAATTCACCCCTCCACTTT; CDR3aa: CASRSGTTNSPLHF
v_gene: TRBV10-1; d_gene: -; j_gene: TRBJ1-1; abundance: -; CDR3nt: TGCGCCAGCAGCGTAACAGGATTCACTGAAGCTTTCTTT; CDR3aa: CASSVTGFTEAFF
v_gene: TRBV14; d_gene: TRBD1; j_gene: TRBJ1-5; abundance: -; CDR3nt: TGTGCCAGCAGTGAGGACAGGGGAATTCAGCCCCAGCATTTT; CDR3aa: CASSEDRGIQPQHF
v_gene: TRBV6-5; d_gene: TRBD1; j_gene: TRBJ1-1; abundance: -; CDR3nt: TGTGCCAGCAGGTTAACAGGGGGCGCTGAAGCTTTCTTT; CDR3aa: CASRLTGGAEAFF
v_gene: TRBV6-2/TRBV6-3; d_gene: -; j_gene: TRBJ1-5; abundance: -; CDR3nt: TGTGCCAGCAGTTACTCACCCGTTGACAGATACAATCAGCCCCAGCATTTT; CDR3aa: CASSYSPVDRYNQPQHF
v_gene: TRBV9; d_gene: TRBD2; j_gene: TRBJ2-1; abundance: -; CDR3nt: TGTGCCAGCAGCGTAGCTTTATCCATCGGGAGGGCCAGTTTGGATGAGCAGTTCTTC; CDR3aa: CASSVALSIGRASLDEQFF
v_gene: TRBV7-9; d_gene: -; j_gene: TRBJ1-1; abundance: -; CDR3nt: TGTGCCAGCAGCCCGAGGGTGGGAGGCACTGAAGCTTTCTTT; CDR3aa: CASSPRVGGTEAFF
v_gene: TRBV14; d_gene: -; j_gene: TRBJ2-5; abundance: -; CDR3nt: TGTGCCAGCAGCCAAGTGGGGGGCCAAGAGACCCAGTACTTC; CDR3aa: CASSQVGGQETQYF
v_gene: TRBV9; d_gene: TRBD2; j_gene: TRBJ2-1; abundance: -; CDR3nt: TGTGCCAGCAGCGATGAAGGGACTAGCCCGAGCTCCTACAATGAGCAGTTCTTC; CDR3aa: CASSDEGTSPSSYNEQFF
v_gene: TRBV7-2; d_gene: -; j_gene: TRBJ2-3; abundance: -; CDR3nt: TGTGCCAGCACACGGTCGCGGGCCACAGATACGCAGTATTTT; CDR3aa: CASTRSRATDTQYF
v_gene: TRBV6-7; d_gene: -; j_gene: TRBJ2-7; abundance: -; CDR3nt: TGTGCCAGCAGTTACCCCAATCAAAATAGCTCCTACGAGCAGTACTTC; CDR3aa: CASSYPNQNSSYEQYF
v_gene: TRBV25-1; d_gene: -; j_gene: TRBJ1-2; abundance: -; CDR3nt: TGTGCCAGCAGTGAATTCGGAGGGACCAACTATGGCTACACCTTC; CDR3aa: CASSEFGGTNYGYTF
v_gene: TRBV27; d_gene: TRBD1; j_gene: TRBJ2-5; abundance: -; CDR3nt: TGTGCCAGCAGACCGACAGGGGTGTTTGCGGGAGAGACCCAGTACTTC; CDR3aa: CASRPTGVFAGETQYF
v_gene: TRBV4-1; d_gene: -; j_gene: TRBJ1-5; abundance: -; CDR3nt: TGCGCCAGCAGCCAAGTAGGGGGTTATCAGCCCCAGCATTTT; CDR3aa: CASSQVGGYQPQHF
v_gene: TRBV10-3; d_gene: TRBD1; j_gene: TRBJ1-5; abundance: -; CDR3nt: TGTGCCATCAGTGTTGAGGGGGCGAGGCCCCAGCATTTT; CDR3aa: CAISVEGARPQHF
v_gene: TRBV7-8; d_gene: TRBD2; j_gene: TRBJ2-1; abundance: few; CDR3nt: TGTGCCAGCAGACCCAAGCGGGGCTCCTACAATGAGCAGTTCTTC; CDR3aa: CASRPKRGSYNEQFF
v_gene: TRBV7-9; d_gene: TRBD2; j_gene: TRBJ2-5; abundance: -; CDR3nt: TGTGCCAGCAGTCTAGCGGGAGGGCGCCAAGAGACCCAGTACTTC; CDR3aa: CASSLAGGRQETQYF
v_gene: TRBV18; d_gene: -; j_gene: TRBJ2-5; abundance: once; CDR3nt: TGTGCCAGCTCATCCAGGGGTACGGAGACCCAGTACTTC; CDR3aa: CASSSRGTETQYF
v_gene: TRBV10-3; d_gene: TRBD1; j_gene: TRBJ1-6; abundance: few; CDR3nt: TGTGCCATCAACGACCACACAGGGGATAATTCACCCCTCCACTTT; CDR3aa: CAINDHTGDNSPLHF
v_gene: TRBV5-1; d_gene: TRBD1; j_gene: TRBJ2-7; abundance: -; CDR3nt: TGCGCCAGCAGCTCGGGGACAGGGTCTTTCAACGAGCAGTACTTC; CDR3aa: CASSSGTGSFNEQYF
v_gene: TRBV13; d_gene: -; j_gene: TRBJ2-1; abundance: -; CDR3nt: TGTGCCAGCAGCCCTGGGAGGTATGAGCAGTTCTTC; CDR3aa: CASSPGRYEQFF
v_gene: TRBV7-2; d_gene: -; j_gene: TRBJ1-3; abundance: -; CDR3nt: TGTGCCAGCAGCTTTGAGGTTTACTCTGGAAACACCATATATTTT; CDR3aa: CASSFEVYSGNTIYF
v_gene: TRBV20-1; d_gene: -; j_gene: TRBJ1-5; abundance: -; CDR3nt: TGCAGTGCTAGTCAGGGGCCAAATACCAATCAGCCCCAGCATTTT; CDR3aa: CSASQGPNTNQPQHF
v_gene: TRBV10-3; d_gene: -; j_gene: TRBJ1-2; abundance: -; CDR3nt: TGTGCCATCAGTGCTTCGGGACTGGGGAACTATGGCTACACCTTC; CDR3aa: CAISASGLGNYGYTF
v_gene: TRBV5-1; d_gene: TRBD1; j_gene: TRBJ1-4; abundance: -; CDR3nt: TGCGCCAGCAGCATGGACAGGGGCATTGGAGAAAAACTGTTTTTT; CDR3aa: CASSMDRGIGEKLFF
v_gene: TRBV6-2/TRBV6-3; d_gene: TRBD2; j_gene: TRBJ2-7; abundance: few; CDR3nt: TGTGCCAGCAGTTACTCGCTAGCGGGTCGGGAGCAGTACTTC; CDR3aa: CASSYSLAGREQYF
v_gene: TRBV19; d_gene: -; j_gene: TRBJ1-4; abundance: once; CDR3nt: TGTGCCAGTAGTGGGGCTCGGGCCATGGCCGAGATTAATGAAAAACTGTTTTTT; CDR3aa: CASSGARAMAEINEKLFF
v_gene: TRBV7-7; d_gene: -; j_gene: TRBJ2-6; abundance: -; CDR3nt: TGTGCTAGCAGCCCGGACAACTCTGGGGCCAACGTCCTGACTTTC; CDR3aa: CASSPDNSGANVLTF
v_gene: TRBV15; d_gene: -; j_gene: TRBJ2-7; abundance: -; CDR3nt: TGTGCCACCAGCCAGCCACCAATACAGGGTTTCCATAGGGAGCAGTACTTC; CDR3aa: CATSQPPIQGFHREQYF
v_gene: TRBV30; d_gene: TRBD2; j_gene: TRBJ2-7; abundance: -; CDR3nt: TGTGCCTGGAGTTCCCCGGTAGCGGGACGGCTGTTTTACGAGCAGTACTTC; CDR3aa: CAWSSPVAGRLFYEQYF
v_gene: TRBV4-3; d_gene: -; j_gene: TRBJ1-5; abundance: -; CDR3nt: TGCGCCAGCAGCCAAGTAAGGGGGAATCAGCCCCAGCATTTT; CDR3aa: CASSQVRGNQPQHF
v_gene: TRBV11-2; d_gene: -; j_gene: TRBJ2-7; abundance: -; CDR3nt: TGTGCCAGCAGCTTAGATGGGCACGGAGGATCCTACGAGCAGTACTTC; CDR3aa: CASSLDGHGGSYEQYF
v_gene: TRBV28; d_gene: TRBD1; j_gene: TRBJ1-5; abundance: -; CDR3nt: TGTGCCAGCAGTTTAAATCCGGGACAGAAGAGCAATCAGCCCCAGCATTTT; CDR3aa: CASSLNPGQKSNQPQHF
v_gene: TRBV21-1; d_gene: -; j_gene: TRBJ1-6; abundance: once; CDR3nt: TGTGCCAGCAGCCCGCCTAGGGGAAACGGGAATTCACCCCTCCACTTT; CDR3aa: CASSPPRGNGNSPLHF
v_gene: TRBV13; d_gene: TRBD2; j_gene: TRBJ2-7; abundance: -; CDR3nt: TGTGCCAGCAGCTTAGGGAGAGGACTAGCGGGAGGAGGAGAGCAGTACTTC; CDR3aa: CASSLGRGLAGGGEQYF
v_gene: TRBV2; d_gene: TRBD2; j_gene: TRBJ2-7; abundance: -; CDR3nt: TGTGCCAGCAGTGAGTTCCAGCGGGATAAAGGCGAGCAGTACTTC; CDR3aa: CASSEFQRDKGEQYF